This T cell receptor (beta chain) was captured in a study of cytomegalovirus exposure and HLA in healthy donors. Points from the study as a whole: Reports indicate that TCR beta sequences accurately predicted the HLA-A and HLA-B alleles of most subjects.

Primers: 60 Vbeta forward and 13 Jbeta reverse. Libraries were prepared by immunoSEQ multiplex PCR; TCRdb keeps only in-frame clonotypes and omits some of them. In the table there are 80,000 to 130,000 clones, approximately 80% of which are singletons. This CDR3 spans 14 amino acids. The V end lost 4 bases, the J end lost 8 bases, and 14 bases lay between the germline ends. Germline loops: CDR1 PRHDT, CDR2 FYEKMQ (reference sequence). On this clone: Antigen specificity is unknown.

This chain uses TRBV13 with TRBJ2-2, with a possible D match to TRBD1 (6 bases). The sample taken for sequencing was PBMCs. The source is a young woman in good health and CMV-seronegative. The CDR3 DNA is TGTGCCAGCAGCTCGAAACAGGGTACGGGGGAGCTGTTTTTT. It codes for CASSSKQGTGELFF.